The 3 T cell receptor beta chains presented below share a single source sample, sequenced in a study of cytomegalovirus exposure and HLA in healthy donors. Primers for the PCR totalled 60 Vbeta and 13 Jbeta. TCRdb keeps only in-frame clones here, not all; method: immunoSEQ multiplex PCR. The sample includes some 150,000 clones, more than 80% of them seen just once. Specimen: PBMCs. The receptors were gathered from a woman in her forties or fifties in good health and CMV-seronegative.

This clone was counted only a few times. The chain employs TRBV21-1 and TRBJ2-1; the D call in the table, TRBD2, was not verified against the DNA. TRBV21-1 is described as a pseudogene. The CDR3 has 17 amino acids. CDR3 nucleotides: TGTGCCAGCAGCCGATCTGGGACTAGCGGGGGGGCAAATGAGCAGTTCTTC. Residues: CASSRSGTSGGANEQFF.

The J gene is TRBJ2-5, the V gene TRBV29-1, with 7 bases matching TRBD2. The V gene's germline CDR1 is SQVTM and CDR2 ANQGSEA. CDR3 size: 14 residues. Trimming at V came to 4 bases and at J to 1 base, leaving 6 bases not matched to a gene. CDR3 region: CSVAIGGTQETQYF. CDR3 nucleotides: TGCAGCGTTGCCATCGGGGGGACCCAAGAGACCCAGTACTTC.

V and J are TRBV7-2 and TRBJ2-7, with 10 bases fitting TRBD1. CDR3 length: 15 amino acids. V was clipped by 5 bases and J by 6 bases; unmatched bases: 10. Germline V gene lookup returns CDR1 SGHTA and CDR2 FQGNSA. Here the CDR3 DNA reads TGTGCCAGCAGCCGCCGGACAGGGGGTCAGTCCGAGCAGTACTTC. Translation: CASSRRTGGQSEQYF.